This T cell receptor (beta chain) was found in a study of tumor-infiltrating lymphocytes in primary liver carcinoma. Note on this clonotype: Antigen specificity is unknown.

Study results and caveats: The samples were not sorted (they were bulk), so CD4+ and CD8+ repertoires were not compared. Tumors carried a top-250-clone fraction significantly exceeding that of blood (p = 0.039).

Germline assignment: CDR1 SGHVS and CDR2 FQNEAQ. The J segment lost 6 bases and the V segment lost 2 bases, leaving 9 bases of the junction unmatched. This CDR3 contains 15 residues. Blood RNA originated from unsorted whole blood, with germline DNA additionally extracted. Before the surgical procedure, four milliliters of peripheral blood were collected. With roughly 0.5 ug total RNA as template and a constant-region primer, TCR beta cDNA was made. Slightly modified ARM-PCR, run as three nested multiplex PCR rounds, produced the TCR beta libraries. Running around 9 cycles apiece, the first two PCR rounds relied on TRBV1-TRBV30 forward primers together with a C-beta reverse primer. One entry per CDR3 protein, called by TCRdb with MiXCR from the multiplex PCR reads. Counted here are approximately 310,000 distinct CDR3 sequences, 65% occurring once; the ten biggest clones make up 9% to 10%.

The sequence derives from a man in his forties with primary liver carcinoma and hepatitis B virus infection. This chain links TRBV7-8 with TRBJ2-7; 8 nucleotides match TRBD1. The specimen sequenced was peripheral blood. Here the CDR3 reads CASSLNRDRRREQYF. The DNA of the CDR3 is TGTGCCAGCAGCTTAAACCGGGACAGGAGGCGCGAGCAGTACTTC.